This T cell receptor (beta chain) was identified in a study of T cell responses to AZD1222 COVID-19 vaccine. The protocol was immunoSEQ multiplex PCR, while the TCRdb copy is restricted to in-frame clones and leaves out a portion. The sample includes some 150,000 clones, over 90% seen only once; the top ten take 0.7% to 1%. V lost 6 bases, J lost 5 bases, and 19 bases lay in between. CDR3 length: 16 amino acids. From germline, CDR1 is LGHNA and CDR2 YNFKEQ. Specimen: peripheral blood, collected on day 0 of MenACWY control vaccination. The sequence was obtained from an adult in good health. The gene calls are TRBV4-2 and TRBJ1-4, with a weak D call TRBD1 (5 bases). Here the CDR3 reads CASSPLRGLRNEKLFF. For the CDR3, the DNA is TGTGCCAGCAGTCCACTACGGGGCCTTAGGAATGAAAAACTGTTTTTT.